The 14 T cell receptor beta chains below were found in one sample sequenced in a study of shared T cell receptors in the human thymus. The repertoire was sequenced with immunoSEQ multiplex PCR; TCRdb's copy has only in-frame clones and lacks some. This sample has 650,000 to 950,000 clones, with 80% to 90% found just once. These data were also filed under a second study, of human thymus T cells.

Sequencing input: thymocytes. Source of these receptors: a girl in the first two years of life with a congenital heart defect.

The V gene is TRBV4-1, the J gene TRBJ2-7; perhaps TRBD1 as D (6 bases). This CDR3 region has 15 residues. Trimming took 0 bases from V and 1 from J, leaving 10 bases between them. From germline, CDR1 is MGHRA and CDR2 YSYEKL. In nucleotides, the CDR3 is TGCGCCAGCAGCCAAGATTGGACAGAGTCCTACGAGCAGTACTTC. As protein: CASSQDWTESYEQYF.

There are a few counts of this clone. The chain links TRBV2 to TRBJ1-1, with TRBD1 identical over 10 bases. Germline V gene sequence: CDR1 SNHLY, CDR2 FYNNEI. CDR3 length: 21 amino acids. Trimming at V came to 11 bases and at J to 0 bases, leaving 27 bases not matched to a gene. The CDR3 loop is CARQPRPDRGQRGGMNTEAFF. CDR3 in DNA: TGTGCCCGACAACCCCGGCCCGACAGGGGGCAGCGGGGGGGGATGAACACTGAAGCTTTCTTT.

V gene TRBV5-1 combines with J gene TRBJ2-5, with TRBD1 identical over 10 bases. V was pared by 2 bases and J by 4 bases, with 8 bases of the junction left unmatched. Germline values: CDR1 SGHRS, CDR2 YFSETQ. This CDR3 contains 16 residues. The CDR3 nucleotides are TGCGCCAGCAGCTTACCGACAGGGGGCGTCGGAGAGACCCAGTACTTC. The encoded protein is CASSLPTGGVGETQYF.

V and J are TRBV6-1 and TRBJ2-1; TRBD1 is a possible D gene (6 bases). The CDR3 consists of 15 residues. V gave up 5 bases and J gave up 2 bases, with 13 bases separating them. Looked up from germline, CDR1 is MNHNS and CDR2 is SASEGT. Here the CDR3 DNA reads TGTGCCAGCAGTTCCGGGACATTGACCTACAATGAGCAGTTCTTC. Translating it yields CASSSGTLTYNEQFF.

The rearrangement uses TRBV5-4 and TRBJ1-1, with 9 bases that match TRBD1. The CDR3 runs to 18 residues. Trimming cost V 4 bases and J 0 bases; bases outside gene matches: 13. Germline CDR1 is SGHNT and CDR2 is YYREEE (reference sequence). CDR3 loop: CASSHPQGASRMNTEAFF. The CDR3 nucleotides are TGTGCCAGCAGCCATCCACAGGGGGCGAGTCGAATGAACACTGAAGCTTTCTTT. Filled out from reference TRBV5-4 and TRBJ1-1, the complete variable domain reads ETGVTQSPTHLIKTRGQQVTLRCSSQSGHNTVSWYQQALGQGPQFIFQYYREEENGRGNFPPRFSGLQFPNYSSELNVNALELDDSALYLCASSHPQGASRMNTEAFFGQGTRLTVV.

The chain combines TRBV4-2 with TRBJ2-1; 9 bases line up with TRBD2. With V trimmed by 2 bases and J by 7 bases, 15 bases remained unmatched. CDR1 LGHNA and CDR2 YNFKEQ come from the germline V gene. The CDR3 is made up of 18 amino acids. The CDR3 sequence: CASSQHAGGQGLRNEQFF. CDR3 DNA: TGTGCCAGCAGCCAACACGCGGGGGGGCAGGGACTTAGGAATGAGCAGTTCTTC.

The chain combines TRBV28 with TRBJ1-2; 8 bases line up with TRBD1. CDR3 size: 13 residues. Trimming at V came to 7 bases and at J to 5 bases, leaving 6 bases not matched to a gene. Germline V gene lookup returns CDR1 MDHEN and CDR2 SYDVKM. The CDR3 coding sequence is TGTGCCAGCACCCTCGGGACAGGATATGGCTACACCTTC. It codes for CASTLGTGYGYTF.

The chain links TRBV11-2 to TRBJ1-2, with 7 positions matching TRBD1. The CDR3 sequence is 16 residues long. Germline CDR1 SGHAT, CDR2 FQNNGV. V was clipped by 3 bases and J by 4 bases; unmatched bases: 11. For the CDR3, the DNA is TGTGCCAGCAGCTTCACCCCAGGGGGTCGGGGCTATGGCTACACCTTC. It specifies CASSFTPGGRGYGYTF. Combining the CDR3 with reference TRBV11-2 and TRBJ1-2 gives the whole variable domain EAGVAQSPRYKIIEKRQSVAFWCNPISGHATLYWYQQILGQGPKLLIQFQNNGVVDDSQLPKDRFSAERLKGVDSTLKIQPAKLEDSAVYLCASSFTPGGRGYGYTFGSGTRLTVV.

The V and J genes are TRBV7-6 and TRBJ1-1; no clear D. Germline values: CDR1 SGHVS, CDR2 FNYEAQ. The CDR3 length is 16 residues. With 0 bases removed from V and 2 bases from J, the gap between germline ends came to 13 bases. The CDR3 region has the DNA TGTGCCAGCAGCTTAGCGCGGTACGGATACAACACTGAAGCTTTCTTT. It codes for CASSLARYGYNTEAFF.

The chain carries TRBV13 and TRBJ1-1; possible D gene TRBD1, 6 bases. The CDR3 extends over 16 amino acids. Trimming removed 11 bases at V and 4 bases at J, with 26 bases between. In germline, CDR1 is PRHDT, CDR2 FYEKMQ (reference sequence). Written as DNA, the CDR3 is TGTGCCCCCAGCAGTATTGTAGGGGGATTTGGCACTGAAGCTTTCTTT. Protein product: CAPSSIVGGFGTEAFF. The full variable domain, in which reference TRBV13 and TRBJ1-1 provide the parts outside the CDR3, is AAGVIQSPRHLIKEKRETATLKCYPIPRHDTVYWYQQGPGQDPQFLISFYEKMQSDKGSIPDRFSAQQFSDYHSELNMSSLELGDSALYFCAPSSIVGGFGTEAFFGQGTRLTVV.

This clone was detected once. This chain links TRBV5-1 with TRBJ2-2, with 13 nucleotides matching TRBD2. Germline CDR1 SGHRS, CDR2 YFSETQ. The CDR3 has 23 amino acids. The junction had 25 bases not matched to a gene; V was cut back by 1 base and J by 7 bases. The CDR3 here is CASSLYSRGGGRGLAGDRGELFF. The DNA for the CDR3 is TGCGCCAGCAGCTTGTATTCGCGAGGGGGCGGCCGAGGACTAGCGGGGGACCGCGGGGAGCTGTTTTTT.

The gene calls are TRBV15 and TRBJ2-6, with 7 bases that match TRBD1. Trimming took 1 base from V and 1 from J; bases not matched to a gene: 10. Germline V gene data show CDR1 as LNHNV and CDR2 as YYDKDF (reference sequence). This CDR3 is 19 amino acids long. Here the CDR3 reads CATSRVTRKQGSGANVLTF. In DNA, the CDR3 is TGTGCCACCAGCAGAGTCACCCGTAAACAGGGGTCTGGGGCCAACGTCCTGACTTTC.

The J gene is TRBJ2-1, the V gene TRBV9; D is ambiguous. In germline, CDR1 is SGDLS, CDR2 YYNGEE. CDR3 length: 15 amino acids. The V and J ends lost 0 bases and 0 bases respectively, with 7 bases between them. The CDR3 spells CASSVGASSYNEQFF. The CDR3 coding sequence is TGTGCCAGCAGCGTAGGCGCTAGCTCCTACAATGAGCAGTTCTTC.

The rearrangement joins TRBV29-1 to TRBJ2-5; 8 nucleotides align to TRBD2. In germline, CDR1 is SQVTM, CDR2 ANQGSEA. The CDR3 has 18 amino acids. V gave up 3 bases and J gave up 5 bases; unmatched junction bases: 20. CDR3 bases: TGCAGCGTTGATGCATTACTGGCGGGGGGCCTGTGGGGCGAGACCCAGTACTTC. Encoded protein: CSVDALLAGGLWGETQYF.